Each of the 29 T cell receptor beta chains below was sequenced from the same sample in a study of blood T cell repertoires in COVID-19. Sequencing used immunoSEQ multiplex PCR; TCRdb keeps in-frame clones, though not all of them. The repertoire includes approximately 140,000 clones, approximately 84% of them detected once, and about 5.5% sits in the top ten. Specimen: PBMCs or T cells enriched from blood (not recorded which). These receptors all come from a man aged 35-49 years with acute COVID-19.

The chain couples TRBV15 to TRBJ1-6, with 9 bases identical to TRBD1. J was trimmed by 7 bases and V by 5 bases; bases with no gene match: 6. From germline, CDR1 is LNHNV and CDR2 YYDKDF (reference sequence). The CDR3 is 15 residues long. The CDR3 spells CATSETDRGNSPLHF. As DNA, the CDR3 is TGTGCCACCAGCGAGACGGACAGGGGCAATTCACCCCTCCACTTT. The complete variable domain, with remaining parts taken from reference TRBV15 and TRBJ1-6, reads DAMVIQNPRYQVTQFGKPVTLSCSQTLNHNVMYWYQQKSSQAPKLLFHYYDKDFNNEADTPDNFQSRRPNTSFCFLDIRSPGLGDTAMYLCATSETDRGNSPLHFGNGTRLTVT.

The chain couples TRBV21-1 to TRBJ2-7; the D segment call TRBD1 is taken from the table without a DNA check. TRBV21-1 is given as a pseudogene. CDR3 length equals 15 residues. The CDR3 here is CASSPQDRVTYEQYF. DNA of the CDR3: TGTGCCAGCAGCCCGCAAGACAGGGTTACCTACGAGCAGTACTTC.

The chain carries TRBV7-6 and TRBJ1-5, with 7 bases matching TRBD1. CDR1 is SGHVS and CDR2 is FNYEAQ in the germline V gene. The CDR3 covers 15 residues. Trimming took 1 base from V and 9 from J; bases not matched to a gene: 9. As DNA, the CDR3 is TGTGCCAGCAGCTTAGAACAGGGGCCCGGGGGGCCCCAGCATTTT. Amino acids: CASSLEQGPGGPQHF.

The CDR3 DNA follows: TGCGCCAGCAGCCCGGACAGGGCTCAGCCCCAGCATTTT. Its translation is CASSPDRAQPQHF. V gene TRBV4-3 combines with J gene TRBJ1-5, with 8 bases lining up with TRBD1. The CDR3 sequence is 13 residues long. J was trimmed by 6 bases and V by 4 bases; bases with no gene match: 2. Germline V lookup: CDR1 LGHNA, CDR2 YSLEER.

The genes are TRBV7-6 and TRBJ1-2; 7 bases map to TRBD1. This CDR3 spans 15 amino acids. The germline gives CDR1 SGHVS, CDR2 FNYEAQ. With 5 bases clipped from V and 4 bases from J, the junction kept 10 bases outside the gene matches. CDR3 DNA: TGTGCCAGCAGCCCGACAGGGACAGACTTCTATGGCTACACCTTC. Encoded protein: CASSPTGTDFYGYTF.

A single count supports this clone. This chain links TRBV5-4 with TRBJ1-4; D possibly corresponds to TRBD1 (5 bases). V lost 0 bases and J 2 bases, leaving 8 bases between the germline ends. The CDR3 is 15 amino acids. CDR1 is SGHNT and CDR2 is YYREEE in the germline V gene (reference sequence). The CDR3 loop is CASSLAGGTNEKLFF. The CDR3 coding sequence is TGTGCCAGCAGCTTGGCCGGGGGTACTAATGAAAAACTGTTTTTT.

The rearrangement uses TRBV20-1 and TRBJ1-2; possible D gene TRBD1, 5 bases. Trimming removed 3 bases at V and 8 bases at J, with 10 bases between. The germline CDR1 and CDR2 sequences are DFQATT and SNEGSKA (reference sequence). The CDR3 runs to 11 residues. In DNA, the CDR3 is TGCAGTGCTAGGACAGTTCGCGGCTACACCTTC. Residues: CSARTVRGYTF.

The chain is built from TRBV10-2 and TRBJ1-5; a possible D gene is TRBD1 (5 bases). The germline V gene has CDR1 WSHSY and CDR2 SAAADI. CDR3 length: 13 amino acids. The V end lost 7 bases, the J end lost 1 base, and 8 bases lay between the germline ends. As DNA, the CDR3 is TGCGCCAGCAATGGACAAAGCAATCAGCCCCAGCATTTT. This gives the protein CASNGQSNQPQHF.

This clone was seen only once. V is TRBV30 and J is TRBJ1-1; possible D gene TRBD1, 5 bases. The germline V gene has CDR1 GTSNPN and CDR2 SVGIG (reference sequence). The ends were cut back, 1 base at V and 3 bases at J, with 12 bases in the middle. CDR3 length: 14 amino acids. CDR3 protein: CAWSGKGLDTEAFF. CDR3 DNA: TGTGCCTGGAGTGGGAAGGGGTTAGACACTGAAGCTTTCTTT. Based on the CDR3 plus reference TRBV30 and TRBJ1-1, the full variable domain is SQTIHQWPATLVQPVGSPLSLECTVEGTSNPNLYWYRQAAGRGLQLLFYSVGIGQISSEVPQNLSASRPQDRQFILSSKKLLLSDSGFYLCAWSGKGLDTEAFFGQGTRLTVV.

V and J are TRBV20-1 and TRBJ2-3; the match to TRBD2 covers 7 bases. CDR1 and CDR2 from the germline V gene are DFQATT and SNEGSKA (reference sequence). Trimming removed 3 bases from V and 6 bases from J; junction bases left unmatched: 6. The CDR3 sequence is 13 residues long. CDR3 sequence reads: CSASSRGGDTQYF. DNA of the CDR3: TGCAGTGCTAGTTCAAGGGGAGGGGATACGCAGTATTTT.

The chain is built from TRBV5-1 and TRBJ2-1; TRBD1 matches 9 bases. Trimming took 2 bases from V and 8 from J; bases not matched to a gene: 8. CDR3 length: 15 residues. Germline V gene lookup returns CDR1 SGHRS and CDR2 YFSETQ. The CDR3 coding sequence is TGCGCCAGCAGCTTTAATACAGGGGGCAATTATGAGCAGTTCTTC. It codes for CASSFNTGGNYEQFF.

The chain employs TRBV24-1 and TRBJ2-5, with TRBD1 as a possible D gene (5 bases). Per the germline V gene, CDR1 is KGHDR and CDR2 is SFDVKD. This CDR3 has 15 amino acids. Between the trimmed V and J ends, which lost 4 bases and 0 bases, there was a span of 11 bases. CDR3 nucleotides: TGTGCCACCAGTGACGGACACCAGTACCAAGAGACCCAGTACTTC. Residues: CATSDGHQYQETQYF.

The chain links TRBV2 to TRBJ1-5; no reliable D call. V gave up 3 bases and J gave up 1 base, with 7 bases separating them. This CDR3 is 14 amino acids long. CDR1 SNHLY and CDR2 FYNNEI come from the germline V gene. The CDR3 region has the DNA TGTGCCAGCAGTGACGGGTTAAGCAATCAGCCCCAGCATTTT. Its protein is CASSDGLSNQPQHF.

The table lists this clone with a few counts. V gene TRBV5-1 combines with J gene TRBJ2-1; 8 bases match TRBD2. Unmatched junction bases numbered 7, after V lost 4 bases and J lost 7 bases. Germline-derived CDR1 and CDR2 are SGHRS and YFSETQ. The length of the CDR3 is 14 residues. The CDR3 DNA is TGCGCCAGCAGCCTAACGGGGGGGCTAAATGAGCAGTTCTTC. Translation: CASSLTGGLNEQFF.

This clone has a handful of counts. This chain joins TRBV13 and TRBJ2-1; 7 bases fit TRBD2. Germline V lookup: CDR1 PRHDT, CDR2 FYEKMQ (reference sequence). The CDR3 sequence is 13 residues long. The V gene end was trimmed by 2 bases and the J gene end by 10 bases; junction bases not matched to a gene: 5. CDR3 region: CASSLTNSGEQFF. CDR3 in DNA: TGTGCCAGCAGCTTAACCAATAGCGGGGAGCAGTTCTTC. Looking up the rest from reference TRBV13 and TRBJ2-1 gives the full variable domain: AAGVIQSPRHLIKEKRETATLKCYPIPRHDTVYWYQQGPGQDPQFLISFYEKMQSDKGSIPDRFSAQQFSDYHSELNMSSLELGDSALYFCASSLTNSGEQFFGPGTRLTVL.

The chain joins TRBV24-1 to TRBJ2-5; D might be TRBD1 (5 bases). The germline V gene encodes CDR1 KGHDR and CDR2 SFDVKD. This CDR3 contains 16 residues. Deletions cut 2 bases from V and 6 bases from J, with 18 bases between. CDR3 protein: CATSDSWTRVKQTQYF. The CDR3 DNA reads TGTGCCACCAGTGATTCGTGGACAAGGGTCAAACAGACCCAGTACTTC.

This sequence joins TRBV28 and TRBJ1-1, with D unclear. There are 14 residues in the CDR3. Trimming pared 4 bases from V and 1 base from J, leaving 10 bases between. From germline, CDR1 is MDHEN and CDR2 SYDVKM. The CDR3 sequence is CASSSSAGNTEAFF. The CDR3 DNA follows: TGTGCCAGCAGTTCATCCGCAGGGAACACTGAAGCTTTCTTT.

J is TRBJ1-1 and V is TRBV4-3; D is unclear. Trimming pared 0 bases from V and 5 bases from J, leaving 4 bases between. Germline loops: CDR1 LGHNA, CDR2 YSLEER. There are 12 residues in the CDR3. The CDR3 loop reads CASSQDRTEAFF. The CDR3 bases are TGCGCCAGCAGCCAAGACAGAACTGAAGCTTTCTTT.

This sequence joins TRBV5-6 and TRBJ1-4; no clear D. Germline loops: CDR1 SGHDT, CDR2 YYEEEE. The CDR3 loop spans 15 amino acids. Trimming left V 0 bases short and J 4 bases short, with 10 bases between. The CDR3 nucleotides are TGTGCCAGCAGCTTGGGGGCCCGGGGTAATGAAAAACTGTTTTTT. This translates into CASSLGARGNEKLFF.

CDR3 sequence reads: CASSAGYQYEQYF. In nucleotides, the CDR3 is TGTGCCAGTAGTGCGGGATATCAGTACGAGCAGTACTTC. The chain couples TRBV19 to TRBJ2-7; a weak D match, TRBD2 (6 bases). The V and J ends lost 5 bases and 4 bases respectively, with 12 bases between them. This CDR3 region has 13 residues. Germline assignment: CDR1 LNHDA and CDR2 SQIVND (reference sequence).

The rearrangement joins TRBV7-9 to TRBJ2-1, with 13 bases matching TRBD2. Germline V CDR1 and CDR2: SEHNR, FQNEAQ (reference sequence). This CDR3 is built from 18 residues. V was pared by 5 bases and J by 4 bases, with 11 bases of the junction left unmatched. The CDR3 loop is CASSPGLAGVRFYNEQFF. The CDR3 nucleotides are TGTGCCAGCAGCCCCGGACTAGCGGGAGTAAGGTTTTACAATGAGCAGTTCTTC.

The rearrangement uses TRBV21-1 and TRBJ1-1; TRBD1, the D gene given by the table, was not confirmed from the DNA. TRBV21-1 is described as a pseudogene. The CDR3 runs to 12 residues. CDR3 protein: CASSKQGAEAFF. The DNA of the CDR3 is TGTGCCAGCAGCAAGCAGGGCGCTGAAGCTTTCTTT.

This chain links TRBV19 with TRBJ2-7; TRBD2 is a possible D gene (6 bases). The V gene lost 5 bases and the J gene lost 3 bases, with 14 bases spanning the gap. CDR1 is LNHDA and CDR2 is SQIVND in the germline V gene (reference sequence). The CDR3 spans 14 residues. The CDR3 region is CASSPRPGVYEQYF. In DNA form, the CDR3 reads TGTGCCAGTAGTCCTCGACCGGGAGTCTACGAGCAGTACTTC.

The chain has TRBV5-6 and TRBJ1-6, with a possible D match to TRBD1 (6 bases). Germline-derived CDR1 and CDR2 are SGHDT and YYEEEE. The germline V and J ends were trimmed by 4 bases and 5 bases, with 13 bases remaining between them. The CDR3 has 15 amino acids. The CDR3 sequence is CASSQMTGNNSPLHF. The CDR3 coding sequence is TGTGCCAGCAGCCAAATGACAGGAAATAATTCACCCCTCCACTTT.

V gene TRBV28 combines with J gene TRBJ2-3; 14 bases align to TRBD2. V lost 4 bases and J lost 8; bases outside the gene matches: 11. The CDR3 is made up of 17 amino acids. From germline, CDR1 is MDHEN and CDR2 SYDVKM. The CDR3 DNA sequence: TGTGCCAGCAGTTCTTTGGGACTAGCGGGAGTGGAGGGTACGCAGTATTTT. Its translation: CASSSLGLAGVEGTQYF.

This chain joins TRBV18 and TRBJ2-2, with TRBD2 matching 13 bases. This CDR3 comprises 16 residues. V shed 3 bases, J shed 6 bases, and the junction held 4 bases outside the gene matches. The germline CDR1 and CDR2 sequences are KGHSH and LQKENI. CDR3 protein: CASSPRTSGSPGELFF. CDR3 DNA: TGTGCCAGCTCACCTCGGACTAGCGGGAGTCCCGGGGAGCTGTTTTTT. Full variable domain (remainder filled in from reference TRBV18 and TRBJ2-2): NAGVMQNPRHLVRRRGQEARLRCSPMKGHSHVYWYRQLPEEGLKFMVYLQKENIIDESGMPKERFSAEFPKEGPSILRIQQVVRGDSAAYFCASSPRTSGSPGELFFGEGSRLTVL.

The chain carries TRBV14 and TRBJ1-6, with D hard to call. Trimming took 4 bases from V and 4 from J, leaving 14 bases between them. The CDR3 is made up of 16 amino acids. Germline values: CDR1 SGHDN, CDR2 FVKESK. CDR3 sequence (DNA): TGTGCCAGCAGCCTCTCGGGAGGGCTGTATAATTCACCCCTCCACTTT. This gives the protein CASSLSGGLYNSPLHF.

This clone was observed a handful of times. The genes are TRBV7-2 and TRBJ2-3; 7 bases match TRBD2. CDR1 and CDR2 (germline): SGHTA, FQGNSA. The J segment lost 0 bases and the V segment lost 3 bases, leaving 9 bases of the junction unmatched. This CDR3 contains 17 residues. The CDR3 is CASSLNAGGGSTDTQYF. CDR3 sequence (DNA): TGTGCCAGCAGCTTGAACGCAGGCGGGGGTAGCACAGATACGCAGTATTTT.

The chain links TRBV27 to TRBJ2-1; 7 bases fit TRBD2. CDR1 and CDR2 from the germline V gene are MNHEY and SMNVEV (reference sequence). The length of the CDR3 is 14 residues. J gave up 4 bases and V 3 bases, and 3 bases lay outside the gene matches. The CDR3 region has the DNA TGTGCCAGCAGTTTGGGACTACCATACAATGAGCAGTTCTTC. Translation: CASSLGLPYNEQFF.